This TCR beta chain was captured by sequencing in a study of T cells in narcolepsy. Measured with immunoSEQ multiplex PCR; TCRdb has only the in-frame clones, and not every one. Of about 20,000 clones in the sample, around 83% were seen once. Broader study findings: Healthy controls reportedly lacked the autoreactive clonotypes serially found in patients' blood.

In the case of this clone: Antigen: not known.

Germline values: CDR1 SGHRS, CDR2 YFSETQ. There are 14 residues in the CDR3. The TCR was taken from a human donor in good health. This chain links TRBV5-1 with TRBJ2-5; D may be TRBD1 or TRBD2 (6 bases each). The end of the DNA aligns better with TRBJ2-7, so the J call may be wrong. Sequenced input: memory (CD45RA-) CD4+ T cells from blood. Here the CDR3 reads CASSDGGRTYEQYF. For the CDR3, the DNA is TGCGCCAGCAGCGACGGGGGCCGGACCTACGAGCAGTACTTC.